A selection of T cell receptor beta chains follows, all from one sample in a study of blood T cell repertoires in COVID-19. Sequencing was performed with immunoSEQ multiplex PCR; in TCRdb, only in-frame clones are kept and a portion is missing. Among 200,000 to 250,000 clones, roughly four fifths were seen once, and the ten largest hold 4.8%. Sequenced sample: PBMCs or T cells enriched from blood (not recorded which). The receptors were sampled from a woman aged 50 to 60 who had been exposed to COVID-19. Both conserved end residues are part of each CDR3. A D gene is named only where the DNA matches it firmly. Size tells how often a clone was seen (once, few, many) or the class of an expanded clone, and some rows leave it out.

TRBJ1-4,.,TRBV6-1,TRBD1,CASSENRGPEKLFF,TGTGCCAGCAGTGAAAACAGGGGGCCGGAAAAACTGTTTTTT
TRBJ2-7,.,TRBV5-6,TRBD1,CASSVVTGNEQYF,TGTGCCAGCAGCGTAGTGACAGGGAACGAGCAGTACTTC
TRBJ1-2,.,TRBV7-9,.,CASSLGSGEYGYTF,TGTGCCAGCAGCTTAGGTTCGGGGGAATATGGCTACACCTTC
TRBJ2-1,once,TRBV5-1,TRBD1,CASSLGGQGFNEQFF,TGCGCCAGCAGCTTAGGGGGACAGGGCTTCAATGAGCAGTTCTTC
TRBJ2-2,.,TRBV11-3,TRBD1,CASSLAGQGNTGELFF,TGTGCCAGCAGCTTAGCGGGACAGGGAAACACCGGGGAGCTGTTTTTT
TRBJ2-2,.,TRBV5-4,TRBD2,CASSLVASGRTGELFF,TGTGCCAGCAGCTTGGTCGCTAGCGGGCGCACCGGGGAGCTGTTTTTT
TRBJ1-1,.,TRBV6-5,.,CASSNEGGNTEAFF,TGTGCCAGCAGTAACGAGGGAGGGAACACTGAAGCTTTCTTT
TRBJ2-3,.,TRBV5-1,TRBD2,CASSLELAGGTDTQYF,TGCGCCAGCAGCTTGGAACTAGCGGGGGGCACAGATACGCAGTATTTT
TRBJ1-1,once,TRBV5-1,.,CASSLSAANTEAFF,TGCGCCAGCAGCTTGTCGGCGGCGAACACTGAAGCTTTCTTT
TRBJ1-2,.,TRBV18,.,CASSPAGEGYTF,TGTGCCAGCTCACCGGCAGGGGAAGGCTACACCTTC
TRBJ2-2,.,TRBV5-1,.,CASSLSDSLTGELFF,TGCGCCAGCAGCTTGAGCGACAGCTTAACCGGGGAGCTGTTTTTT
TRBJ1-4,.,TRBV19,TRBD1,CASTKRTGGITNEKLFF,TGTGCCAGTACCAAGAGGACAGGGGGCATCACTAATGAAAAACTGTTTTTT
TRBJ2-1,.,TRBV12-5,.,CASGEDTHNEQFF,TGTGCTAGTGGAGAAGACACACACAATGAGCAGTTCTTC
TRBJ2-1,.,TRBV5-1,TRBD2,CASNGRNEQFF,TGCGCCAGCAACGGGAGGAATGAGCAGTTCTTC
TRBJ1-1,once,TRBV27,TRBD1,CASRNRGAYTEAFF,TGTGCCAGCAGAAACAGGGGGGCGTACACTGAAGCTTTCTTT
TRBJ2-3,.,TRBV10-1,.,CASSPWTRGDTQYF,TGCGCCAGCAGCCCTTGGACTCGGGGAGATACGCAGTATTTT
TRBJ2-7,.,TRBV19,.,CASGRGSRYEQYF,TGTGCCAGTGGGAGAGGGTCGCGATACGAGCAGTACTTC
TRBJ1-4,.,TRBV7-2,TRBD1,CASSFSRTGTSNEKLFF,TGTGCCAGCAGCTTTTCCCGGACAGGGACCTCTAATGAAAAACTGTTTTTT